The clone carrying this TCR beta chain was seen at least ten times. This record comes from a study of neurological immune-mediated disorders. TCRdb processed the 5' RACE reads anew with MiXCR; each CDR3 protein has one entry. Seen here are fewer than 20,000 distinct CDR3 sequences, about 14% observed once, and the top ten hold roughly 15%. The receptor was derived from a man between 60 and 70 years old with HTLV-1-associated myelopathy (HAM/TSP). The sample taken for sequencing was PBMCs.

CDR3 loop: CASSRQNAGSPLHF. In nucleotides, the CDR3 is TGTGCCAGCAGCCGACAAAATGCGGGTTCACCCCTCCACTTT. The chain recombines TRBV3-1 with TRBJ1-6, with D unresolved. Trimming took off 4 bases at V and 9 bases at J, with 13 bases between the two ends. The CDR3 totals 14 residues. From germline, CDR1 is LGHDT and CDR2 YNNKEL (reference sequence).